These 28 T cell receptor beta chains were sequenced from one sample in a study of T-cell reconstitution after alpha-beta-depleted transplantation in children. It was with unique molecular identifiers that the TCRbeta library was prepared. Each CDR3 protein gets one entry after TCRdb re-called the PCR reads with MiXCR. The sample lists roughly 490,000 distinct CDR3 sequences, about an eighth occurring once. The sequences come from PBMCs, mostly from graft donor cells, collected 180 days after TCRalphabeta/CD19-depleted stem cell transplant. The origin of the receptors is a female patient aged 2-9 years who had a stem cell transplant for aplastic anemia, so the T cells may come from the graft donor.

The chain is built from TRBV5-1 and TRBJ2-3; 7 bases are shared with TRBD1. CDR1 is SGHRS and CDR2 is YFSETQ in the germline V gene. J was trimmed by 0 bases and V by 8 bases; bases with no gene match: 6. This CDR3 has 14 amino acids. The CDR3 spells CASLQGLSTDTQYF. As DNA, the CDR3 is TGCGCCAGTTTACAGGGGCTTAGCACAGATACGCAGTATTTT.

In DNA form, the CDR3 reads TGCGCCAGCAGCCAAGGGCAGGGGGGAAACAATGAGCAGTTCTTC. Protein product: CASSQGQGGNNEQFF. The chain uses TRBV4-3 and TRBJ2-1, with D possibly matching TRBD1 (7 bases). There are 15 residues in the CDR3. From germline, CDR1 is LGHNA and CDR2 YSLEER. V gave up 1 base and J gave up 5 bases, with 12 bases separating them.

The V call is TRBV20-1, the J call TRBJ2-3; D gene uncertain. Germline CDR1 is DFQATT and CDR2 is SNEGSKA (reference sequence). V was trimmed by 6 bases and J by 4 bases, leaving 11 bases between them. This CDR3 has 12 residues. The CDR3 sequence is CSARSYPDTQYF. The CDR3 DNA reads TGCAGTGCCCGCTCATATCCAGATACGCAGTATTTT.

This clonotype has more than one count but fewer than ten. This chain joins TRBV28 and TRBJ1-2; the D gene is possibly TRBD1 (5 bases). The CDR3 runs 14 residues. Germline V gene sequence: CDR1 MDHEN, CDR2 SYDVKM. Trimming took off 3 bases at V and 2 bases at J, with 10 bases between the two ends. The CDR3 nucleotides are TGTGCCAGCAGTTTTAGCCGGGGCAACTATGGCTACACCTTC. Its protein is CASSFSRGNYGYTF.

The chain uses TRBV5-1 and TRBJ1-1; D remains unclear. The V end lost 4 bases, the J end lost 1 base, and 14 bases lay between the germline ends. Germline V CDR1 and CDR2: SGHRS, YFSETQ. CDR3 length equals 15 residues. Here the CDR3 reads CASSTDGYGNTEAFF. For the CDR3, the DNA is TGCGCCAGCAGCACGGACGGGTATGGGAACACTGAAGCTTTCTTT.

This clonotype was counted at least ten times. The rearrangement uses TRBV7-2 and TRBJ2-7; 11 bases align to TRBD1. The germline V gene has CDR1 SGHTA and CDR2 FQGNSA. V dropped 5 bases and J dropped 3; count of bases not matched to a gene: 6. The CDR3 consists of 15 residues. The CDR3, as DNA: TGTGCCAGCAGCCTCGTGGACAGGGGGCTCTACGAGCAGTACTTC. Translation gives CASSLVDRGLYEQYF. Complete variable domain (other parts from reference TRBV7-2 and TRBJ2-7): GAGVSQSPSNKVTEKGKDVELRCDPISGHTALYWYRQSLGQGLEFLIYFQGNSAPDKSGLPSDRFSAERTGGSVSTLTIQRTQQEDSAVYLCASSLVDRGLYEQYFGPGTRLTVT.

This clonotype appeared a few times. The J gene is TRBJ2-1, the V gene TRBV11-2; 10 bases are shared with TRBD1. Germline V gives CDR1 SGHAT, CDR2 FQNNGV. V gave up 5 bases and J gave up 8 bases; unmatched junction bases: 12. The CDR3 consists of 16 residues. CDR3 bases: TGTGCCAGCAGCCTCCGACAGGGGGCAATCGGCGATGAGCAGTTCTTC. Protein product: CASSLRQGAIGDEQFF.

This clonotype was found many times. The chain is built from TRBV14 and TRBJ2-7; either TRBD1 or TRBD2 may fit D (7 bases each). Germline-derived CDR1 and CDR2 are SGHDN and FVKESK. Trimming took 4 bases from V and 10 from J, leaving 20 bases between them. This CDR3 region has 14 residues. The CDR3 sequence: CASSRAGQSLKQYF. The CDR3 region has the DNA TGTGCCAGCAGCCGAGCGGGACAGTCCTTAAAACAGTACTTC.

The DNA for the CDR3 is TGTGCCACCAGCAGAGATATTTCGGGGGATACGCAGTATTTT. Protein product: CATSRDISGDTQYF. The chain carries TRBV15 and TRBJ2-3; perhaps TRBD2 as D (5 bases). The CDR3 extends over 14 amino acids. Germline CDR1 LNHNV, CDR2 YYDKDF (reference sequence). The ends were cut back, 0 bases at V and 6 bases at J, with 10 bases in the middle.

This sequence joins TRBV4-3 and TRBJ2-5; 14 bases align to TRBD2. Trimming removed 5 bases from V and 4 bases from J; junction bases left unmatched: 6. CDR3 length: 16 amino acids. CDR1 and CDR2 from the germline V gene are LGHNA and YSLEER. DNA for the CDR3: TGCGCCAGCAGCTACGGGACTAGCGGGAGTGCAGAGACCCAGTACTTC. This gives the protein CASSYGTSGSAETQYF.

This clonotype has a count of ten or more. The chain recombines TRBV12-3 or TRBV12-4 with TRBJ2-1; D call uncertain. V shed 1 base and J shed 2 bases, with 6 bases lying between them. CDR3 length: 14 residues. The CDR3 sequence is CASSLERPYNEQFF. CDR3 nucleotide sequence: TGTGCCAGCAGTTTAGAGCGTCCCTACAATGAGCAGTTCTTC.

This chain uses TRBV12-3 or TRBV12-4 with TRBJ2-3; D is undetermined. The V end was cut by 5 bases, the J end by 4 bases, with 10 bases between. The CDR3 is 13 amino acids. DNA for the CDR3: TGTGCCAGCAGTCCACCCCTATCAGATACGCAGTATTTT. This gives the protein CASSPPLSDTQYF.

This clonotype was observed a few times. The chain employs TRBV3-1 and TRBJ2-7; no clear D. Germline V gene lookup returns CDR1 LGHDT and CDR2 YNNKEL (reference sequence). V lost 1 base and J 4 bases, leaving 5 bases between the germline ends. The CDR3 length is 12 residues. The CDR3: CASSQVFYEQYF. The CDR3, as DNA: TGTGCCAGCAGCCAAGTATTTTACGAGCAGTACTTC.

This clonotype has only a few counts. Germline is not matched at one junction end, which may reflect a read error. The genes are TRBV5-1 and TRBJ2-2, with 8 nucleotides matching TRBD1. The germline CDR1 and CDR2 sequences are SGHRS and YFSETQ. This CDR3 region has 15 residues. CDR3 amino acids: CASSIRDRNPGELFF. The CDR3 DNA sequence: TGCGCCAGCAGCATCCGGGACAGGAACCCCGGGGAGCTGTTTTTT.

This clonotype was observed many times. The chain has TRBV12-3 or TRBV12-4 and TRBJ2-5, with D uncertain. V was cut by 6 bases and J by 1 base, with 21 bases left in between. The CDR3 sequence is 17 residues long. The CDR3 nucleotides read TGTGCCAGCAGCCCGGGCTTGGTTAAAAGGATCCAAGAGACCCAGTACTTC. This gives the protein CASSPGLVKRIQETQYF.

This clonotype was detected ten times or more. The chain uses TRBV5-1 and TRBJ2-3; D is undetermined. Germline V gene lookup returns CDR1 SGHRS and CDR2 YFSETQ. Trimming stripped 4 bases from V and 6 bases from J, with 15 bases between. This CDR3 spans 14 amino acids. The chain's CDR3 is CASSPLDRLDTQYF. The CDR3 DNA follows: TGCGCCAGCAGCCCTTTGGATAGGTTGGATACGCAGTATTTT.

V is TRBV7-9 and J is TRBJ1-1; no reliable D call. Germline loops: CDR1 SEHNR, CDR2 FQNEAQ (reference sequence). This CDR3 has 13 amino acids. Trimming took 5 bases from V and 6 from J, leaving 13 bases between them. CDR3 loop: CASSPSFGAEAFF. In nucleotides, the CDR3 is TGTGCCAGCAGCCCATCGTTCGGGGCTGAAGCTTTCTTT.

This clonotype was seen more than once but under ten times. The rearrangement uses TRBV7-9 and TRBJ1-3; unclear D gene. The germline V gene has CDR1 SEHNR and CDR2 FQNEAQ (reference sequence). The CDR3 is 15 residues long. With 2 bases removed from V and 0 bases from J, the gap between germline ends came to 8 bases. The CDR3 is CASSLTTGSGNTIYF. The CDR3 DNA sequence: TGTGCCAGCAGCTTAACGACGGGCTCTGGAAACACCATATATTTT. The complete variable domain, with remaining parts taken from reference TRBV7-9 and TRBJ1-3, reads DTGVSQNPRHKITKRGQNVTFRCDPISEHNRLYWYRQTLGQGPEFLTYFQNEAQLEKSRLLSDRFSAERPKGSFSTLEIQRTEQGDSAMYLCASSLTTGSGNTIYFGEGSWLTVV.

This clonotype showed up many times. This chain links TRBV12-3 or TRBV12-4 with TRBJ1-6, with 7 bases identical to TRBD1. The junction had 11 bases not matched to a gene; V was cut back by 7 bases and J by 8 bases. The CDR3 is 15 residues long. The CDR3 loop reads CASTLVQGNDSPLHF. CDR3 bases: TGTGCCAGCACCCTCGTACAGGGGAATGATTCACCCCTCCACTTT.

This CDR3 reads CSARISGGSYNEQFF. DNA for the CDR3: TGCAGTGCTAGGATAAGCGGAGGCTCCTACAATGAGCAGTTCTTC. The rearrangement uses TRBV20-1 and TRBJ2-1, with TRBD2 as a possible D gene (5 bases). The CDR3 consists of 15 residues. CDR1 is DFQATT, CDR2 SNEGSKA, per germline (reference sequence). V was shortened by 3 bases and J by 0 bases, with 12 bases between the two germline ends.

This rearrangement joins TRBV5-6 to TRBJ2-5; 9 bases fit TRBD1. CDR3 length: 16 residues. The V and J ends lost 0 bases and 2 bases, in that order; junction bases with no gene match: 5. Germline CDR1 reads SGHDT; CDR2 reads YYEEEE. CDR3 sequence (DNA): TGTGCCAGCAGCTTGGAAGGACAGGGGCCTCAAGAGACCCAGTACTTC. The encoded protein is CASSLEGQGPQETQYF.

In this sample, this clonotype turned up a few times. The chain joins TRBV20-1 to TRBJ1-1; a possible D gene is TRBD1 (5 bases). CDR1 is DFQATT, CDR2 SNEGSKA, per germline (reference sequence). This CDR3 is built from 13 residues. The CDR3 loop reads CRDGRGKNTEAFF. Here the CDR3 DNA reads TGCAGGGACGGTCGGGGGAAGAACACTGAAGCTTTCTTT.

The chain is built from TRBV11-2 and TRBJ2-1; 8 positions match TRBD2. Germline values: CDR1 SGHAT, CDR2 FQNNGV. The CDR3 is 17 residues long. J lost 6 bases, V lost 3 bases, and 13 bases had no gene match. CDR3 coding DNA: TGTGCCAGCAGCTTGACACCGGGGGTAGCGGGATCCAATGAGCAGTTCTTC. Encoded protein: CASSLTPGVAGSNEQFF.

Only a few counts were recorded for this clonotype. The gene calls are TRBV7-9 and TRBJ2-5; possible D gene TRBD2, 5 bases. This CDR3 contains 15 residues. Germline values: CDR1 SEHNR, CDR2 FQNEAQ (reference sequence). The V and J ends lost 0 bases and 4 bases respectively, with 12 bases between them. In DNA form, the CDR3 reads TGTGCCAGCAGCTTAGCGGAGGCTATCCGAGAGACCCAGTACTTC. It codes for CASSLAEAIRETQYF.

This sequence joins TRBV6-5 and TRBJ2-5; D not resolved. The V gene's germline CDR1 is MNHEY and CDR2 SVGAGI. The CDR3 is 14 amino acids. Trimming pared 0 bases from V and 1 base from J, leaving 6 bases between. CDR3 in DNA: TGTGCCAGCAGTTACTCGGAGCTCCAAGAGACCCAGTACTTC. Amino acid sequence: CASSYSELQETQYF.

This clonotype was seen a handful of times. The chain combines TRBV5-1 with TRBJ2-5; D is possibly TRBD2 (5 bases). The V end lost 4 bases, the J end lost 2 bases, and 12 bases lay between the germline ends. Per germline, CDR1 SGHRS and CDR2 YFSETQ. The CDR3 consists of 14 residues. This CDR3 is CASSQRGIQETQYF. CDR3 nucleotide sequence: TGCGCCAGCAGCCAACGGGGAATTCAAGAGACCCAGTACTTC.

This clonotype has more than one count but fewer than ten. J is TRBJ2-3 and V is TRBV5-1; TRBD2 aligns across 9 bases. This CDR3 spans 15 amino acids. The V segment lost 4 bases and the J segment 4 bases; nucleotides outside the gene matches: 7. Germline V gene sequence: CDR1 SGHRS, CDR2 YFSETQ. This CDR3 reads CASSPDGTSSDTQYF. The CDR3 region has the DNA TGCGCCAGCAGCCCGGATGGGACTAGCTCAGATACGCAGTATTTT.

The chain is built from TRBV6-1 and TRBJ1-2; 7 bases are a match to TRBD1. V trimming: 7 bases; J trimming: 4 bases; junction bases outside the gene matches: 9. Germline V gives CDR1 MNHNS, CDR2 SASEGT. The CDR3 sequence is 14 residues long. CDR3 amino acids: CASTYRTGSYGYTF. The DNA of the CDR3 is TGTGCCAGCACCTATCGGACAGGTAGCTATGGCTACACCTTC.